Below, 30 T cell receptor beta chains from the same sample are listed, as sequenced in a study of T-cell memory formation after mild COVID-19. One entry per CDR3 protein results from TCRdb running MiXCR on the 5' RACE reads. The table records 550,000 to 700,000 distinct CDR3 sequences, 17% of them present only once. Sequences were obtained from PBMCs or a T cell subset sorted from them (not recorded which). The receptors here all came from an adult woman who had mild COVID-19 (a few samples of this study predate the infection). Cell type and time point are not known.

The V call is TRBV2, the J call TRBJ2-5; TRBD2 is a possible D gene (6 bases). This CDR3 spans 12 amino acids. Germline lookup yields CDR1 SNHLY and CDR2 FYNNEI. Trimming removed 4 bases from V and 5 bases from J, with 8 bases in between. CDR3 sequence reads: CASSAGGETQYF. In DNA, the CDR3 is TGTGCCAGCAGTGCCGGGGGTGAGACCCAGTACTTC.

The chain recombines TRBV6-5 with TRBJ2-7; 9 bases match TRBD1. The J segment lost 7 bases and the V segment lost 2 bases, leaving 0 bases of the junction unmatched. This CDR3 has 12 residues. CDR1 is MNHEY and CDR2 is SVGAGI in the germline V gene. The CDR3 DNA is TGTGCCAGCAGTTACGGGACAGGGGAGCAGTACTTC. This translates into CASSYGTGEQYF.

This clonotype came up a few times. The V gene is TRBV7-2, the J gene TRBJ2-7; 7 positions match TRBD1. This CDR3 is built from 15 residues. The ends lost 6 bases at V and 0 bases at J; junction bases unmatched: 8. Germline assignment: CDR1 SGHTA and CDR2 FQGNSA. The CDR3, as DNA: TGTGCCAGCAGTTTGGGGACAGTTGGCTCCTACGAGCAGTACTTC. Its translation is CASSLGTVGSYEQYF.

This clonotype was counted between two and nine times. This chain links TRBV7-9 with TRBJ1-1; D might be TRBD1 (5 bases). This CDR3 comprises 14 residues. The germline CDR1 and CDR2 sequences are SEHNR and FQNEAQ (reference sequence). V shed 5 bases and J shed 0 bases, with 10 bases lying between them. The CDR3 spells CASSATGLNTEAFF. CDR3 in DNA: TGTGCCAGCAGCGCCACGGGGCTGAACACTGAAGCTTTCTTT.

DNA for the CDR3: TGTGCCAGCAGCTTAGTATCCTTGCTAGCGGGCACAGATACGCAGTATTTT. Translation: CASSLVSLLAGTDTQYF. The chain uses TRBV7-6 and TRBJ2-3; TRBD2 agrees at 7 bases. CDR1 and CDR2 from the germline V gene are SGHVS and FNYEAQ. The CDR3 totals 17 residues. Unmatched junction bases numbered 8, after V lost 1 base and J lost 1 base.

The chain joins TRBV2 to TRBJ2-3, with 8 bases aligning to TRBD2. The V and J ends lost 5 bases and 3 bases, in that order; junction bases with no gene match: 7. Looked up from germline, CDR1 is SNHLY and CDR2 is FYNNEI. The CDR3 length is 15 residues. Written as DNA, the CDR3 is TGTGCCAGCAGTCCGGGACTAGTAGGTACAGATACGCAGTATTTT. Encoded protein: CASSPGLVGTDTQYF.

This clonotype was seen ten or more times. This chain connects TRBV9 to TRBJ2-1; 8 nucleotides align to TRBD2. Germline CDR1 is SGDLS and CDR2 is YYNGEE. V lost 0 bases and J lost 12; bases outside the gene matches: 8. This CDR3 comprises 14 residues. The CDR3 spells CASSVGGGNAGQFF. DNA of the CDR3: TGTGCCAGCAGCGTAGGCGGGGGGAACGCCGGGCAGTTCTTC.

This clonotype turned up a few times. The V and J genes are TRBV15 and TRBJ2-1, with D possibly TRBD2 on 5 matching bases. There are 15 residues in the CDR3. Trimming removed 5 bases at V and 2 bases at J, with 13 bases between. CDR1 and CDR2 (germline): LNHNV, YYDKDF (reference sequence). The CDR3 reads CATSFDYKTYNEQFF. For the CDR3, the DNA is TGTGCCACCAGCTTCGACTACAAGACCTACAATGAGCAGTTCTTC.

This clonotype was counted between two and nine times. The chain carries TRBV11-2 and TRBJ2-2, with 7 bases aligning to TRBD2. The CDR3 runs to 13 residues. Germline V gene lookup returns CDR1 SGHAT and CDR2 FQNNGV. Germline trimming cut 5 bases from V and 6 bases from J; bases unmatched to any gene: 3. CDR3 region: CASSVTSPGELFF. For the CDR3, the DNA is TGTGCCAGCAGCGTGACTAGCCCCGGGGAGCTGTTTTTT.

This clonotype was counted between two and nine times. The chain recombines TRBV6-5 with TRBJ2-5; D unresolved. With 3 bases removed from V and 3 bases from J, the gap between germline ends came to 8 bases. The CDR3 has 13 amino acids. Germline V CDR1 and CDR2: MNHEY, SVGAGI. For the CDR3, the DNA is TGTGCCAGCAGTTATGGAAGAGAAGAGACCCAGTACTTC. As protein: CASSYGREETQYF.

This chain connects TRBV19 to TRBJ1-6; D unclear. Between the trimmed V and J ends, which lost 3 bases and 7 bases, there was a span of 19 bases. In germline, CDR1 is LNHDA, CDR2 SQIVND (reference sequence). The CDR3 runs to 17 residues. The CDR3 DNA is TGTGCCAGTAGTATTATTTTAACCGGCCGCGTGAATTCACCCCTCCACTTT. Its translation is CASSIILTGRVNSPLHF.

This sequence joins TRBV7-8 and TRBJ2-5, with D uncertain. The ends were cut back, 1 base at V and 1 base at J, with 16 bases in the middle. Germline CDR1 reads SGHVS; CDR2 reads FQNEAQ. The CDR3 has 17 residues. The CDR3 here is CASSLGVSGRLQETQYF. The CDR3 DNA sequence: TGTGCCAGCAGCTTAGGGGTTTCAGGTCGGCTCCAAGAGACCCAGTACTTC.

In its sample, this clonotype was seen many times. The V gene is TRBV20-1, the J gene TRBJ2-1; D unclear. Trimming pared 2 bases from V and 8 bases from J, leaving 22 bases between. CDR3 length: 16 residues. Germline CDR1 is DFQATT and CDR2 is SNEGSKA (reference sequence). DNA of the CDR3: TGCAGTGCTAGAACTGAAGGCGGCCTGAGAAGCGATGAGCAGTTCTTC. This sequence encodes CSARTEGGLRSDEQFF.

The rearrangement links TRBV6-1 to TRBJ1-2; D is undetermined. The CDR3 consists of 14 residues. Germline V gene lookup returns CDR1 MNHNS and CDR2 SASEGT. Trimming pared 7 bases from V and 6 bases from J, leaving 18 bases between. The CDR3 loop reads CASTEWGSLDGYTF. The CDR3 DNA reads TGTGCCAGCACCGAATGGGGTAGTCTTGATGGCTACACCTTC.

This chain connects TRBV20-1 to TRBJ1-2, with 7 bases lining up with TRBD1. The germline V gene has CDR1 DFQATT and CDR2 SNEGSKA (reference sequence). Losses at the gene ends were 2 bases for V and 8 bases for J; bases not matched to a gene: 11. The CDR3 loop spans 14 amino acids. CDR3 protein: CSARPTSTGEGYTF. The CDR3 coding sequence is TGCAGTGCTAGACCCACCAGCACAGGGGAAGGCTACACCTTC.

This clonotype was counted only a few times. This chain connects TRBV5-6 to TRBJ2-2; tentatively, D is TRBD1 or TRBD2 (5 bases each). From germline, CDR1 is SGHDT and CDR2 YYEEEE. V lost 4 bases and J 7 bases, leaving 14 bases between the germline ends. The length of the CDR3 is 14 residues. CDR3 residues: CASSKTVRGGELFF. The CDR3 coding sequence is TGTGCCAGCAGCAAGACAGTTCGGGGCGGGGAGCTGTTTTTT.

This clonotype was picked up a small number of times. V gene TRBV9 combines with J gene TRBJ1-2; D not certain. Trimming took 0 bases from V and 8 from J, leaving 14 bases between them. Germline CDR1 SGDLS, CDR2 YYNGEE. The CDR3 contains 14 residues. This CDR3 reads CASSVEDTRVGYTF. As DNA, the CDR3 is TGTGCCAGCAGCGTAGAAGACACGCGCGTGGGCTACACCTTC.

This clonotype came up a few times. The CDR3 protein is CASSVTGTGVYGYTF. Here the CDR3 DNA reads TGTGCCAGTAGTGTTACCGGGACAGGAGTCTATGGCTACACCTTC. This chain joins TRBV19 and TRBJ1-2; TRBD1 agrees at 8 bases. Germline assignment: CDR1 LNHDA and CDR2 SQIVND (reference sequence). This CDR3 is 15 amino acids long. V was pared by 5 bases and J by 4 bases, with 9 bases of the junction left unmatched.

The V gene is TRBV7-8, the J gene TRBJ2-5; the D gene is possibly TRBD1 (6 bases). Germline CDR1 and CDR2: SGHVS and FQNEAQ. The V end was cut by 5 bases, the J end by 5 bases, with 12 bases between. This CDR3 has 13 residues. CDR3 amino acids: CASSVDRRETQYF. For the CDR3, the DNA is TGTGCCAGCAGCGTAGACAGGCGGGAGACCCAGTACTTC.

This clonotype was counted between two and nine times. This chain joins TRBV4-3 and TRBJ2-3, with D perhaps matching TRBD2 (6 bases). The CDR3 runs to 17 residues. Germline CDR1 LGHNA, CDR2 YSLEER. Trimming pared 1 base from V and 4 bases from J, leaving 18 bases between. CDR3 in DNA: TGCGCCAGCAGCCAAGTTAAGACTACCGGGAGTGCAGATACGCAGTATTTT. This gives the protein CASSQVKTTGSADTQYF.

The chain joins TRBV20-1 to TRBJ1-5, with D uncertain. Trimming removed 2 bases at V and 0 bases at J, with 17 bases between. Germline CDR1 DFQATT, CDR2 SNEGSKA (reference sequence). The CDR3 length is 17 residues. The CDR3 spells CSARKAGSGNSNQPQHF. CDR3 nucleotide sequence: TGCAGTGCTAGAAAGGCGGGGAGTGGGAATAGCAATCAGCCCCAGCATTTT.

This clonotype was detected a few times. The rearrangement links TRBV28 to TRBJ2-5; TRBD2 matches 7 bases. J was trimmed by 5 bases and V by 7 bases; bases with no gene match: 16. CDR1 is MDHEN, CDR2 SYDVKM, per germline. The CDR3 is made up of 16 amino acids. In nucleotides, the CDR3 is TGTGCCAGCACCCCGGTCGGGGCGGGAGTAGAGGAGACCCAGTACTTC. Translated: CASTPVGAGVEETQYF.

This clonotype was seen a handful of times. The chain couples TRBV6-6 to TRBJ2-1; TRBD1 agrees at 7 bases. The J segment lost 4 bases and the V segment lost 2 bases, leaving 14 bases of the junction unmatched. This CDR3 has 18 amino acids. CDR1 MNHNY and CDR2 SVGAGI come from the germline V gene (reference sequence). The CDR3 loop is CASSYPDRARSGYNEQFF. CDR3 DNA: TGTGCCAGCAGTTACCCCGACAGGGCTAGGTCAGGGTACAATGAGCAGTTCTTC.

This clonotype was counted a few times. The V and J genes are TRBV25-1 and TRBJ1-2, with D tentatively TRBD1 (5 bases). The germline V gene has CDR1 MGHDK and CDR2 SYGVNS. Trimming stripped 6 bases from V and 8 bases from J, with 13 bases between. The CDR3 has 12 amino acids. In DNA, the CDR3 is TGTGCCAGCAGCGGGGACGTATACGGCTACACCTTC. Encoded protein: CASSGDVYGYTF.

The rearrangement uses TRBV7-2 and TRBJ2-2, with TRBD2 identical over 11 bases. Germline V gene lookup returns CDR1 SGHTA and CDR2 FQGNSA. The V gene end was trimmed by 5 bases and the J gene end by 5 bases; junction bases not matched to a gene: 7. CDR3 length: 16 amino acids. The CDR3 is CASSQLAGEGTGELFF. CDR3 nucleotides: TGTGCCAGCAGCCAACTAGCGGGAGAGGGAACCGGGGAGCTGTTTTTT.

This clonotype was recorded many times. The gene calls are TRBV12-3 or TRBV12-4 and TRBJ2-5; the D is unclear. Trimming pared 3 bases from V and 4 bases from J, leaving 15 bases between. The CDR3 runs 15 residues. CDR3 loop: CASSFLGAPGETQYF. As DNA, the CDR3 is TGTGCCAGCAGTTTCCTAGGAGCCCCCGGAGAGACCCAGTACTTC.

This chain links TRBV7-2 with TRBJ1-2; 12 bases line up with TRBD1. This CDR3 has 15 amino acids. Germline-derived CDR1 and CDR2 are SGHTA and FQGNSA. The junction had 9 bases not matched to a gene; V was cut back by 5 bases and J by 8 bases. CDR3 bases: TGTGCCAGCAGCCCGGGACAGGGGGCATCGGGAGGCTACACCTTC. It is translated as CASSPGQGASGGYTF.

The V call is TRBV20-1, the J call TRBJ1-5, with D unclear. Trimming took 3 bases from V and 2 from J, leaving 17 bases between them. The CDR3 covers 16 residues. The germline V gene has CDR1 DFQATT and CDR2 SNEGSKA (reference sequence). The CDR3 loop is CSASPRIEARNQPQHF. CDR3 sequence (DNA): TGCAGTGCTAGCCCCCGTATTGAGGCACGCAATCAGCCCCAGCATTTT.

In DNA, the CDR3 is TGCGCCAGCAGCTTGGATAGTGCGAACACCGGGGAGCTGTTTTTT. This encodes CASSLDSANTGELFF. J is TRBJ2-2 and V is TRBV5-1; D ambiguous. The V gene's germline CDR1 is SGHRS and CDR2 YFSETQ. The CDR3 totals 15 residues. Trimming cost V 0 bases and J 0 bases, with 6 bases left between them.

The chain links TRBV18 to TRBJ2-4; D is unclear. The germline V gene encodes CDR1 KGHSH and CDR2 LQKENI. The germline V and J ends were trimmed by 3 bases and 9 bases, with 21 bases remaining between them. The CDR3 contains 16 residues. The chain's CDR3 is CASSPPYVDESVIQYF. In DNA, the CDR3 is TGTGCCAGCTCACCCCCGTACGTAGACGAGTCGGTCATTCAGTACTTC.